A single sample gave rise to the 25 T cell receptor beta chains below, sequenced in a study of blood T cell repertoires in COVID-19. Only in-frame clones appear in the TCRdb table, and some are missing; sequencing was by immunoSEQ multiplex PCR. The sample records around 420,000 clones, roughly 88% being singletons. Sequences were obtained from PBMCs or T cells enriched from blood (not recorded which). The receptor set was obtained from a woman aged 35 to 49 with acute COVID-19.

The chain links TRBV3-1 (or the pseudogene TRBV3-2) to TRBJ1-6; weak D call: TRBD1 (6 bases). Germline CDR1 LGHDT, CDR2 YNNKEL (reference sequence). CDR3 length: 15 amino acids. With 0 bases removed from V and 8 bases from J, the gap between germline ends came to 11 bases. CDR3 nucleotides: TGTGCCAGCAGCCAAGATCCGGGGGGCTATTCACCCCTCCACTTT. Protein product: CASSQDPGGYSPLHF.

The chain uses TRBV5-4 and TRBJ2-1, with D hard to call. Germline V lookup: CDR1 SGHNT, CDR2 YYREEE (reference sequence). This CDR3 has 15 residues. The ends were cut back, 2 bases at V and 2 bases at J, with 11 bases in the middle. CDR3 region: CASSFLANPYNEQFF. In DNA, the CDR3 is TGTGCCAGCAGCTTTTTGGCCAACCCCTACAATGAGCAGTTCTTC.

In DNA form, the CDR3 reads TGCGCCAGCAGCCAAATATTCGGGGATTGGAGCGGGGGCCAAAATACCTACGAGCAGTACTTC. Translated: CASSQIFGDWSGGQNTYEQYF. This chain uses TRBV4-1 with TRBJ2-7; 8 nucleotides align to TRBD2. The CDR3 is 21 residues long. CDR1 MGHRA and CDR2 YSYEKL come from the germline V gene. Losses at the gene ends were 2 bases for V and 2 bases for J; bases not matched to a gene: 23.

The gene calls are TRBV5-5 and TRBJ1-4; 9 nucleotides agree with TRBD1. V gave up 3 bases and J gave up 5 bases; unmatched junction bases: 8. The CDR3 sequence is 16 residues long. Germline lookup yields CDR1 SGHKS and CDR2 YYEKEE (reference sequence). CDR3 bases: TGTGCCAGCAGCTACAGGGGGCTTATTGAGAATGAAAAACTGTTTTTT. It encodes CASSYRGLIENEKLFF.

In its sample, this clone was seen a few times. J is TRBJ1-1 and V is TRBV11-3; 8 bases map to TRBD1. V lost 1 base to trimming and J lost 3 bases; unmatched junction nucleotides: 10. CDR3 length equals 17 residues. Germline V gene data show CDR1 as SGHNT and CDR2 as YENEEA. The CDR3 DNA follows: TGTGCCAGCAGCTTAGGAGGATCAGGGGGCATGTACACTGAAGCTTTCTTT. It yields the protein CASSLGGSGGMYTEAFF.

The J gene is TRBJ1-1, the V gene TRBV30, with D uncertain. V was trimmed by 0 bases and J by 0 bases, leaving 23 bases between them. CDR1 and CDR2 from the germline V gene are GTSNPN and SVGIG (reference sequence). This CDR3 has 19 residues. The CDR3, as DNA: TGTGCCTGGAGTGTAAGGTCGGCGGGTTGGTCCCCCATGAACACTGAAGCTTTCTTT. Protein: CAWSVRSAGWSPMNTEAFF.

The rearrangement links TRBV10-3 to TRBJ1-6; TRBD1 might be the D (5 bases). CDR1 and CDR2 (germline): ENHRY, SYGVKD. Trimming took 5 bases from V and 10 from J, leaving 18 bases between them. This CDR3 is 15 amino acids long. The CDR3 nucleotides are TGTGCCATCAGTAGTGATGTAGGGGTAAACTCACCCCTCCACTTT. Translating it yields CAISSDVGVNSPLHF.

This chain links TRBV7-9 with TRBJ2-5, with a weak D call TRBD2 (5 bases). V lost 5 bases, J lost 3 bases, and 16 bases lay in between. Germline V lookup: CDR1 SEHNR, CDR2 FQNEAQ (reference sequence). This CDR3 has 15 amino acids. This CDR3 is CASSPQHGGEETQYF. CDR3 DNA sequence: TGTGCCAGCAGCCCCCAACACGGAGGAGAAGAGACCCAGTACTTC.

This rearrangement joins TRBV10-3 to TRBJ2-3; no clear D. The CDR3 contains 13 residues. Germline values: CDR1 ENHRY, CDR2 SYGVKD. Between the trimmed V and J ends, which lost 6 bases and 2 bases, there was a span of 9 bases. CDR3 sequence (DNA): TGTGCCATCAGGGCCCCCAACACAGATACGCAGTATTTT. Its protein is CAIRAPNTDTQYF.

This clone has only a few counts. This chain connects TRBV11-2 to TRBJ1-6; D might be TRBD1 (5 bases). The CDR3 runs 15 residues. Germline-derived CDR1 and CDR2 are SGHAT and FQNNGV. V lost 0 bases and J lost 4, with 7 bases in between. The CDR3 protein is CASSLDSGYNSPLHF. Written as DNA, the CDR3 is TGTGCCAGCAGCTTAGATTCAGGGTATAATTCACCCCTCCACTTT.

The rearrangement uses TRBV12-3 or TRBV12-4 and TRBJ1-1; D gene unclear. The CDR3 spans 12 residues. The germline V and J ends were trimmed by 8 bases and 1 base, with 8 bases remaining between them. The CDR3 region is CASSTANTEAFF. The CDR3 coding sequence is TGTGCCAGCTCTACAGCGAACACTGAAGCTTTCTTT.

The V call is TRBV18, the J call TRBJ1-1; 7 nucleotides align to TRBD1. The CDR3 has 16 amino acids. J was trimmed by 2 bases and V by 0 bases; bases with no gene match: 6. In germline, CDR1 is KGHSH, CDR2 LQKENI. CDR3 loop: CASSPPFRGGNTEAFF. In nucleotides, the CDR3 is TGTGCCAGCTCACCACCGTTTCGAGGGGGCAACACTGAAGCTTTCTTT.

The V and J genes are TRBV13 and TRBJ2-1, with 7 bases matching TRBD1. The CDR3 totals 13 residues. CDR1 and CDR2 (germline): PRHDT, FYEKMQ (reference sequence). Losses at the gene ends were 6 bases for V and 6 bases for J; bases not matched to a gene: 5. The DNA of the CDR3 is TGTGCCAGCAGTAGGGGGCGCGGCAATGAGCAGTTCTTC. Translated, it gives CASSRGRGNEQFF.

CDR3 protein: CATSTLLAGPQETQYF. In nucleotides, the CDR3 is TGTGCCACCAGCACCCTATTAGCGGGGCCTCAAGAGACCCAGTACTTC. This chain joins TRBV15 and TRBJ2-5, with 8 bases matching TRBD2. The germline V gene encodes CDR1 LNHNV and CDR2 YYDKDF (reference sequence). CDR3 length: 16 amino acids. V shed 4 bases and J 2 bases; nucleotides not matched to a gene: 9.

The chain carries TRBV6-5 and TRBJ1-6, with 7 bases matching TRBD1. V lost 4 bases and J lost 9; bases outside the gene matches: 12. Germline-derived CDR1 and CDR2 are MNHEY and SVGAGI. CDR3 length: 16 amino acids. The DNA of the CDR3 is TGTGCCAGCAGTTTAAACAGGGGATTGCAAAGTTCACCCCTCCACTTT. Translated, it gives CASSLNRGLQSSPLHF.

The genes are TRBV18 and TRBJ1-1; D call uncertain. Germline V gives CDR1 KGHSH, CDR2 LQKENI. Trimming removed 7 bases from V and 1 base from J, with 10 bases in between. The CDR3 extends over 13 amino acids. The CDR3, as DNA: TGTGCCAGCTTGGTCGGGGAGAACACTGAAGCTTTCTTT. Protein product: CASLVGENTEAFF.

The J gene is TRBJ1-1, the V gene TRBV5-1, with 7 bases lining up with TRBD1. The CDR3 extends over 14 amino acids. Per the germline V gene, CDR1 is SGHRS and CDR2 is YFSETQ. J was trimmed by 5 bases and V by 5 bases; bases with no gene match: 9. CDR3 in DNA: TGCGCCAGCAGTTATACAGGGGCGGGTACTGAAGCTTTCTTT. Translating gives CASSYTGAGTEAFF.

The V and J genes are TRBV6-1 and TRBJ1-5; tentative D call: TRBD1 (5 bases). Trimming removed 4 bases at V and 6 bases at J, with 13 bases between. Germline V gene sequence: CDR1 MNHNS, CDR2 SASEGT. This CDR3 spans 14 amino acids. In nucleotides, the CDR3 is TGTGCCAGCAGTGGAGGAGGGGTTGCTCAGCCCCAGCATTTT. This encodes CASSGGGVAQPQHF.

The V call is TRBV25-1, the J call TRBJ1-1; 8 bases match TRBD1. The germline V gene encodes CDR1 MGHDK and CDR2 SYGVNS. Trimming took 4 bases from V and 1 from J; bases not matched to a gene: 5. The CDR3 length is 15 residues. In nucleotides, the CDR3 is TGTGCCAGCAGTGTCCTAGGACAGGGGAACACTGAAGCTTTCTTT. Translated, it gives CASSVLGQGNTEAFF.

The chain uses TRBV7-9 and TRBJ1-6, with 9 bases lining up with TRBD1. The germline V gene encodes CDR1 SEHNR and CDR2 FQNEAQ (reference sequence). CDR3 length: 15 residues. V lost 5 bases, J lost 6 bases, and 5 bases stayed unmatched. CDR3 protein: CASSTPGQGNSPLHF. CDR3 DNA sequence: TGTGCCAGCAGCACACCGGGACAGGGTAATTCACCCCTCCACTTT.

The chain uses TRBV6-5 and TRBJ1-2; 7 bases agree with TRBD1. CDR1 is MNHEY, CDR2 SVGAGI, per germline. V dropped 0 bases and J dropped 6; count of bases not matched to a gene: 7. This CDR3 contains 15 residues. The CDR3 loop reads CASSYSTRGSHGYTF. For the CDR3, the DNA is TGTGCCAGCAGTTACTCGACCAGGGGGTCACATGGCTACACCTTC.

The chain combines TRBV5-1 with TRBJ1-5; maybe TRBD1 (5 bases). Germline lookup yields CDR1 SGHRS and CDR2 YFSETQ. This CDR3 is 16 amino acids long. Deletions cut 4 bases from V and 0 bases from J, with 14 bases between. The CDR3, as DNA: TGCGCCAGCAGCCCGACAGAACATCATAGCAATCAGCCCCAGCATTTT. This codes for CASSPTEHHSNQPQHF.

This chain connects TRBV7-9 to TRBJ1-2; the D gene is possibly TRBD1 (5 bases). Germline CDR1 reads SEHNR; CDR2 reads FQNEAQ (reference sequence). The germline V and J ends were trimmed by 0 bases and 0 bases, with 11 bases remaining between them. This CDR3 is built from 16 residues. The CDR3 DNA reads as TGTGCCAGCAGCTTAGCGTCAGGGTTGTCTAACTATGGCTACACCTTC. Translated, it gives CASSLASGLSNYGYTF.

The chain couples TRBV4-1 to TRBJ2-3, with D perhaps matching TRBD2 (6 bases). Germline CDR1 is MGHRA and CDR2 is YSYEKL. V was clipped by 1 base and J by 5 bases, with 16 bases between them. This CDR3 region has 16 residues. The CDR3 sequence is CASSQVFPSEGDTQYF. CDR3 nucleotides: TGCGCCAGCAGCCAAGTGTTCCCTAGCGAGGGAGATACGCAGTATTTT.

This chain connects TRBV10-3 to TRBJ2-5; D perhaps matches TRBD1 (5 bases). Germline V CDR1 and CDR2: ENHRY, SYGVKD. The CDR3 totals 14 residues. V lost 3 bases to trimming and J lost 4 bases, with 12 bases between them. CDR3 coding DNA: TGTGCCATCAGTGATCAGGGCCAGGGAGAGACCCAGTACTTC. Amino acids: CAISDQGQGETQYF.